The 9 T cell receptor beta chains in this list originate from one sample, sequenced in a study of identifying expanded T cells in peripheral blood. Sequenced by immunoSEQ multiplex PCR; TCRdb stores in-frame clones only, minus some. There are around 94,000 clones in the sample; about 91% occur only once, and roughly 13% lies in the top ten. The specimen was blood. All receptors derive from a person aged 18-70 years in good health.

The rearrangement uses TRBV7-9 and TRBJ2-3; D tentatively reads TRBD1 or TRBD2 (7 bases each). The CDR3 sequence is 16 residues long. V was shortened by 2 bases and J by 3 bases, with 15 bases between the two germline ends. Per the germline V gene, CDR1 is SEHNR and CDR2 is FQNEAQ (reference sequence). CDR3: CASSLSRGGITDTQYF. DNA of the CDR3: TGTGCCAGCAGCTTAAGCAGGGGGGGAATAACAGATACGCAGTATTTT.

The rearrangement links TRBV4-1 to TRBJ1-3; D gene ambiguous. CDR3 length: 17 residues. With 0 bases removed from V and 0 bases from J, the gap between germline ends came to 12 bases. CDR1 MGHRA and CDR2 YSYEKL come from the germline V gene. The CDR3 here is CASSQEDPKGSGNTIYF. The CDR3 region has the DNA TGCGCCAGCAGCCAAGAAGACCCCAAGGGCTCTGGAAACACCATATATTTT.

The chain combines TRBV27 with TRBJ2-7; 9 nucleotides line up with TRBD1. The CDR3 length is 16 residues. The germline V gene has CDR1 MNHEY and CDR2 SMNVEV (reference sequence). V gave up 1 base and J gave up 4 bases; unmatched junction bases: 8. The CDR3 nucleotides are TGTGCCAGCAGTTTATATCCGGGACAGGGAGTTTACGAGCAGTACTTC. Translated: CASSLYPGQGVYEQYF.

The chain links TRBV7-2 to TRBJ2-7, with D possibly TRBD2 on 5 matching bases. V shed 5 bases and J shed 4 bases, with 12 bases lying between them. CDR3 size: 13 residues. Germline CDR1 reads SGHTA; CDR2 reads FQGNSA. DNA of the CDR3: TGTGCCAGCAGCGATGCGGGCCGGTACGAGCAGTACTTC. The encoded protein is CASSDAGRYEQYF. The full variable domain, with the rest looked up from reference TRBV7-2 and TRBJ2-7, is GAGVSQSPSNKVTEKGKDVELRCDPISGHTALYWYRQSLGQGLEFLIYFQGNSAPDKSGLPSDRFSAERTGGSVSTLTIQRTQQEDSAVYLCASSDAGRYEQYFGPGTRLTVT.

This clone was counted once. The CDR3 loop reads CASSPLASSYNEQFF. CDR3 bases: TGTGCCAGCTCACCCTTAGCGAGCTCCTACAATGAGCAGTTCTTC. This chain connects TRBV18 to TRBJ2-1, with D possibly matching TRBD2 (5 bases). Trimming removed 3 bases from V and 0 bases from J, with 9 bases in between. CDR3 size: 15 residues. In germline, CDR1 is KGHSH, CDR2 LQKENI.

V is TRBV9 and J is TRBJ2-2; TRBD2 might be the D (6 bases). V gave up 0 bases and J gave up 3 bases, with 12 bases separating them. Germline V gene data show CDR1 as SGDLS and CDR2 as YYNGEE. This CDR3 is built from 16 residues. The CDR3 region is CASSVDGGHHTGELFF. The DNA for the CDR3 is TGTGCCAGCAGCGTAGACGGAGGGCATCACACCGGGGAGCTGTTTTTT.

This clone was seen only once. This chain joins TRBV10-2 and TRBJ2-7; D gene ambiguous. The CDR3 is 14 residues long. CDR1 is WSHSY and CDR2 is SAAADI in the germline V gene. V was clipped by 1 base and J by 2 bases, with 9 bases between them. The CDR3 DNA reads as TGCGCCAGCAGTGAGTTGGGGATGGCCTACGAGCAGTACTTC. Translation gives CASSELGMAYEQYF.

The genes are TRBV6-5 and TRBJ1-5, with D possibly TRBD1 on 6 matching bases. There are 13 residues in the CDR3. CDR1 MNHEY and CDR2 SVGAGI come from the germline V gene. V was cut by 5 bases and J by 3 bases, with 8 bases left in between. CDR3 coding DNA: TGTGCCAGCAGTAGACAGGACAATCAGCCCCAGCATTTT. It yields the protein CASSRQDNQPQHF.

The chain uses TRBV6-1 and TRBJ1-2, with a weak D call TRBD1 (6 bases). Trimming removed 4 bases from V and 4 bases from J, with 13 bases in between. The CDR3 loop spans 14 amino acids. Germline values: CDR1 MNHNS, CDR2 SASEGT. DNA for the CDR3: TGTGCCAGCAGTGGAGGGGGGATCAGCTATGGCTACACCTTC. Translated: CASSGGGISYGYTF.